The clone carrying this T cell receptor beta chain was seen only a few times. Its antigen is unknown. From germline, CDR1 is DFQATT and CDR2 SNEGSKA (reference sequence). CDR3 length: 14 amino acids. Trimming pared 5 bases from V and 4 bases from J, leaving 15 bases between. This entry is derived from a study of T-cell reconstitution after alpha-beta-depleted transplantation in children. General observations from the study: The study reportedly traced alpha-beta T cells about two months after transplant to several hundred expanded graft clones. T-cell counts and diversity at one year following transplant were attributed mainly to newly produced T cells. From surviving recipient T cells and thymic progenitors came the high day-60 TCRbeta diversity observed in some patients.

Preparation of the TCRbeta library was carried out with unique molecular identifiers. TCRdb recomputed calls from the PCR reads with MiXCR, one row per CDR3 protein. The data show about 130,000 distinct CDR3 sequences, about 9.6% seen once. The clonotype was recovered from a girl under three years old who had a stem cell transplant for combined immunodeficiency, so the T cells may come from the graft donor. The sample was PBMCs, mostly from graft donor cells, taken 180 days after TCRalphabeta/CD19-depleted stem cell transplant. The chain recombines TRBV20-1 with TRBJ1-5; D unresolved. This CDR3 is CSAYSGYPNQPQHF. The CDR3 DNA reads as TGCAGTGCTTATTCCGGGTACCCTAATCAGCCCCAGCATTTT.